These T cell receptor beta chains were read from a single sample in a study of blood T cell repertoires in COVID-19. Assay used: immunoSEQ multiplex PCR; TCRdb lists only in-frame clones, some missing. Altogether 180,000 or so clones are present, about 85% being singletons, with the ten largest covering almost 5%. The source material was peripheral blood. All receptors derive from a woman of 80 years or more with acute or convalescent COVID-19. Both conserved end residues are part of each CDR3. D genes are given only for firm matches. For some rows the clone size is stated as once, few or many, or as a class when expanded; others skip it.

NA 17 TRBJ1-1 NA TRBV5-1 TGCGCCAGCAGCTTGGAACTTACCGGGACACGGAACACTGAAGCTTTCTTT CASSLELTGTRNTEAFF
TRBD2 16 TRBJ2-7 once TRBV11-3 TGTGCCAGCAGCCGTGGGACTAGCGGTAGCTCCTACGAGCAGTACTTC CASSRGTSGSSYEQYF
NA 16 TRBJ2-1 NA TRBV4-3 TGCGCCAGCAGCCAAGATTGGCTAGCTGCCTGGAATGAGCAGTTCTTC CASSQDWLAAWNEQFF
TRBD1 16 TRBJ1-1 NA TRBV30 TGTGCCTGGAGCTTCTGGACAGGGAGTATGAACACTGAAGCTTTCTTT CAWSFWTGSMNTEAFF
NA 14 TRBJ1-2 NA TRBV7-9 TGTGCCAGCAGCAATAGGGGGGGGACCTATGGCTACACCTTC CASSNRGGTYGYTF
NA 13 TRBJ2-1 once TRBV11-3 TGTGCCAGCAGCTTAGAAGGTCGGGATGAGCAGTTCTTC CASSLEGRDEQFF
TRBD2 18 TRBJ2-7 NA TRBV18 TGTGCCAGCTCACCACAGGGTCAAGGTAGCGGGAGGTCCTACGAGCAGTACTTC CASSPQGQGSGRSYEQYF
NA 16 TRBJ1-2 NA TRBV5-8 TGTGCCAGCAGCTTACTTGTGGGGACTCGGGGCTATGGCTACACCTTC CASSLLVGTRGYGYTF
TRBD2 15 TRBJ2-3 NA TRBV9 TGTGCCAGCTGCCAGCTAGCGGGAGAAGTAGATACGCAGTATTTT CASCQLAGEVDTQYF
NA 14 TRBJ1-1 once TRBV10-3 TGTGCCATCAGCGCAATCCGGGGGAACACTGAAGCTTTCTTT CAISAIRGNTEAFF
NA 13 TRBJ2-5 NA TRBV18 TGTGCCAGCTCACAGGGAGTAGGAGAGACCCAGTACTTC CASSQGVGETQYF
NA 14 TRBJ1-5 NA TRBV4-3 TGCGCCAGCAGCCAAGAATGGCTGTCCAGGCCCCAGCATTTT CASSQEWLSRPQHF
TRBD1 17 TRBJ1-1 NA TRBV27 TGTGCCAGCAGTGCCCGACAGGGACCCCTCATGAACACTGAAGCTTTCTTT CASSARQGPLMNTEAFF
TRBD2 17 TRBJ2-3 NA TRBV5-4 TGTGCCAGCAGCTCCCCCGGGACTAGCGGGAGCACAGATACGCAGTATTTT CASSSPGTSGSTDTQYF
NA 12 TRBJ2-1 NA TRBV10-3 TGTGCCTCTGGACTAACTCTTGGTGAGCAGTTCTTC CASGLTLGEQFF
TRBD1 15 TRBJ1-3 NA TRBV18 TGTGCCAGCTCACCCTGGACAGGGACAGGAAACACCATATATTTT CASSPWTGTGNTIYF
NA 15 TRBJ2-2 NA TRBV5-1 TGCGCCAGCAGCCTACCGGGCCAGGGGACCGGGGAGCTGTTTTTT CASSLPGQGTGELFF
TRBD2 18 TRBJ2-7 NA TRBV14 TGTGCCAGCAGCCAAGAGGGACTAGCGGGAGTAATCCCTTACGAGCAGTACTTC CASSQEGLAGVIPYEQYF
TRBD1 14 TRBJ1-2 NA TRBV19 TGTGCCAGTAGTCCACAGGGGGCAATCTATGGCTACACCTTC CASSPQGAIYGYTF
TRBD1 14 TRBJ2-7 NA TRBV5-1 TGCGCCAGCTCCACCGGGACAGGGCGTCGCGAGCAGTACTTC CASSTGTGRREQYF
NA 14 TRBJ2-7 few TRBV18 TGTGCCAGCTCACCACCTACAGTTTCCTACGAGCAGTACTTC CASSPPTVSYEQYF
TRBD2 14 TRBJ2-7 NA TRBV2 TGTGCCAGCAAGTATTGGGGGGGGACCTCCGAGCAGTACTTC CASKYWGGTSEQYF
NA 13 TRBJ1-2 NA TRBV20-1 TGCAGTGCTAGTGGGGGCCGCCTCGGAGGCTACACCTTC CSASGGRLGGYTF